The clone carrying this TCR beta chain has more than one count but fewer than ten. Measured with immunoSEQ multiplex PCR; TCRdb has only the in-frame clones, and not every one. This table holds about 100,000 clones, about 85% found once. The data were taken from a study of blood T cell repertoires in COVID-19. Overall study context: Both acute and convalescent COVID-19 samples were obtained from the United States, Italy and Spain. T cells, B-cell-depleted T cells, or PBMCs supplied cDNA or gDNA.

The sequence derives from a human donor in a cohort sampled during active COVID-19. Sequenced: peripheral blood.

In nucleotides, the CDR3 is TGTGCCGGTGGGTTCACAGGTGCAACTAATGAAAAACTGTTTTTT. This sequence encodes CAGGFTGATNEKLFF. The V and J genes are TRBV2 and TRBJ1-4, with D possibly being TRBD1 (5 bases). V dropped 11 bases and J dropped 0 bases, with 16 bases sitting between them. The CDR3 spans 15 residues. Germline lookup yields CDR1 SNHLY and CDR2 FYNNEI.